The clone carrying this TCR beta chain has a count of ten or more. Its antigen remains unknown. This entry is derived from a study of T cells after yellow fever vaccination. Study outcomes and limitations: It was the secondary response that reached its peak faster, day 5 versus 15, but it was weaker. Most primary-vaccination clones recurred post-booster (around 95% CD4, 88% CD8).

In germline, CDR1 is DFQATT, CDR2 SNEGSKA (reference sequence). V lost 0 bases, J lost 7 bases, and 12 bases lay in between. This CDR3 has 13 residues. Generation of TCR cDNA used 5'RACE template switching (which added a universal primer site and UMIs). Via MiXCR, TCRdb re-called the 5' RACE reads, giving one row per CDR3 protein. The sample holds about 130,000 distinct CDR3 sequences, 7.4% seen once. Sequenced material: CD4+ T cells sorted from PBMCs, taken around 10 days after the first yellow fever vaccination. The J gene is TRBJ1-2, the V gene TRBV20-1; possible D gene TRBD1, 6 bases. The sequence came from a man younger than 30 who received the YFV17D yellow fever vaccine. The CDR3 sequence: CSAREGAGSGYTF. CDR3 DNA sequence: TGCAGTGCTAGAGAGGGGGCGGGGAGTGGCTACACCTTC.